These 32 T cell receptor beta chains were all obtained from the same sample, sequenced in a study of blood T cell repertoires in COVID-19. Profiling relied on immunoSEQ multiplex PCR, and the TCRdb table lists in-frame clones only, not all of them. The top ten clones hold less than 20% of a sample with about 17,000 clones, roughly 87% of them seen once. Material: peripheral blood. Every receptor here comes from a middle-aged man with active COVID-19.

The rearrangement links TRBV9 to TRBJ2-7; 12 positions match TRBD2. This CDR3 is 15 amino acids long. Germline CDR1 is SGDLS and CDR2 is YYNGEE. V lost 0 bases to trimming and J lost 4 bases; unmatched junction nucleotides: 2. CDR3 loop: CASSVDTSGGYEQYF. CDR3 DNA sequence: TGTGCCAGCAGCGTAGATACTAGCGGGGGGTACGAGCAGTACTTC.

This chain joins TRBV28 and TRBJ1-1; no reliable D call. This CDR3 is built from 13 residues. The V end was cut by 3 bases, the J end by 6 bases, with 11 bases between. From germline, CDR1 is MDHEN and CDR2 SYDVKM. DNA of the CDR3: TGTGCCAGCAGTTTTATTCCCCTAGCTGAAGCTTTCTTT. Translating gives CASSFIPLAEAFF.

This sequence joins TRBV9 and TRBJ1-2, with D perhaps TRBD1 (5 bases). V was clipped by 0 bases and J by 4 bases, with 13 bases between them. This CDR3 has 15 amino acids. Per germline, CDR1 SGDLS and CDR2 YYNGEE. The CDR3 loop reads CASSVGRGSGYGYTF. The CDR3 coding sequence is TGTGCCAGCAGCGTAGGGAGGGGAAGTGGCTATGGCTACACCTTC.

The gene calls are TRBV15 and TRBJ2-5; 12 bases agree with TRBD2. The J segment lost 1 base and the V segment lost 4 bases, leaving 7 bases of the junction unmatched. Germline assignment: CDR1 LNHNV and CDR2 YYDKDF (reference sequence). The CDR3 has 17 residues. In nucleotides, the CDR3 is TGTGCCACCAGCACGCCGACTAGCGGGGGTACCCAAGAGACCCAGTACTTC. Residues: CATSTPTSGGTQETQYF.

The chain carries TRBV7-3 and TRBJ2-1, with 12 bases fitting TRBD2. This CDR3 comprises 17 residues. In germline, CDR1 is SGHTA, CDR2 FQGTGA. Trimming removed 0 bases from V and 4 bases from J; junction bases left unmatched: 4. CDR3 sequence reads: CASSLTRLAGGYNEQFF. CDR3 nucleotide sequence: TGTGCCAGCAGCTTAACCCGCCTAGCGGGGGGGTACAATGAGCAGTTCTTC. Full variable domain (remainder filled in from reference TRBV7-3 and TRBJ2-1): GAGVSQTPSNKVTEKGKYVELRCDPISGHTALYWYRQSLGQGPEFLIYFQGTGAADDSGLPNDRFFAVRPEGSVSTLKIQRTERGDSAVYLCASSLTRLAGGYNEQFFGPGTRLTVL.

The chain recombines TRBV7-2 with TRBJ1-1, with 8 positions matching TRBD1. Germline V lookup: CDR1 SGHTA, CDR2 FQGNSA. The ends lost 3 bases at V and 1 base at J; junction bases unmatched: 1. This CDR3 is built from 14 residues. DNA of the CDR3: TGTGCCAGCAGCTTCAGGGGGCAGAACACTGAAGCTTTCTTT. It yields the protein CASSFRGQNTEAFF.

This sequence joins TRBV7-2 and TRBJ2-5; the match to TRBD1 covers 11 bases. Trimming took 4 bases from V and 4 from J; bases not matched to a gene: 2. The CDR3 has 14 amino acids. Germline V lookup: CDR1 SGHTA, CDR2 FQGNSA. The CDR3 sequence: CASSSDRGRETQYF. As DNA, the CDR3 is TGTGCCAGCAGCTCGGACAGGGGGCGAGAGACCCAGTACTTC.

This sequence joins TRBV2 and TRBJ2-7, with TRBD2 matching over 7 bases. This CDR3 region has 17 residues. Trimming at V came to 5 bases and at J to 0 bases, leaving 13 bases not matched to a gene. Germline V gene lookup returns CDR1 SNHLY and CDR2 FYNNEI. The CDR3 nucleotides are TGTGCCAGCAGTCCGGGACTACAGGTACTCTCCTCCTACGAGCAGTACTTC. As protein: CASSPGLQVLSSYEQYF. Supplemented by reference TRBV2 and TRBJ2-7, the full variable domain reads EPEVTQTPSHQVTQMGQEVILRCVPISNHLYFYWYRQILGQKVEFLVSFYNNEISEKSEIFDDQFSVERPDGSNFTLKIRSTKLEDSAMYFCASSPGLQVLSSYEQYFGPGTRLTVT.

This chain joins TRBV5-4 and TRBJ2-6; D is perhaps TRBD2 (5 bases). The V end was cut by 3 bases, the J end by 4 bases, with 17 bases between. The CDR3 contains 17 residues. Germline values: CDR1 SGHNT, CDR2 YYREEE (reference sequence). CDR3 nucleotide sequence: TGTGCCAGCAGCTCTGGTATATCGGGGTCCGGGGCCAACGTCCTGACTTTC. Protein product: CASSSGISGSGANVLTF.

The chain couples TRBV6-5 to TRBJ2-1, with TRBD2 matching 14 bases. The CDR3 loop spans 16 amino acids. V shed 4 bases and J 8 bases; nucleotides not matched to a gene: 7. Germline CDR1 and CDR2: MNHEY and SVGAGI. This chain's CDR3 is CASSSLRLAGGDEQFF. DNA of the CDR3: TGTGCCAGCAGTTCCTTAAGACTAGCGGGAGGGGATGAGCAGTTCTTC.

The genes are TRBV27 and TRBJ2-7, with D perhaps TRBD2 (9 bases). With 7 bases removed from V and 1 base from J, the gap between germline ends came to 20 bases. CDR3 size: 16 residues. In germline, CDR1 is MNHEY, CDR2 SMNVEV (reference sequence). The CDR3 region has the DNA TGTGCCAGCACCAGGACAGGGACTAGCTATTCCTACGAGCAGTACTTC. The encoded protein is CASTRTGTSYSYEQYF.

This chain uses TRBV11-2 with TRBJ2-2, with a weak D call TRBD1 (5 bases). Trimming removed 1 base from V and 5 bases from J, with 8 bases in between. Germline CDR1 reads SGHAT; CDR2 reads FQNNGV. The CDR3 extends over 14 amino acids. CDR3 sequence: CASSLVGVTGELFF. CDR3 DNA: TGTGCCAGCAGCTTAGTAGGGGTAACCGGGGAGCTGTTTTTT.

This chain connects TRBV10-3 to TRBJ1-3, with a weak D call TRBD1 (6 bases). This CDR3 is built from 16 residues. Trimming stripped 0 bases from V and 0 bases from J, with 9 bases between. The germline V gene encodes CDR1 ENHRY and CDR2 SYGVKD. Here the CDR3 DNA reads TGTGCCATCAGTGAGTCGGGGGGGCTCTCTGGAAACACCATATATTTT. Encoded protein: CAISESGGLSGNTIYF.

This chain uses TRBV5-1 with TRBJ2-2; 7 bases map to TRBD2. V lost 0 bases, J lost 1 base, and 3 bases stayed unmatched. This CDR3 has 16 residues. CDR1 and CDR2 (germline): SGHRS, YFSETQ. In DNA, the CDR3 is TGCGCCAGCAGCTTGGCCGCGGGAGTGAACACCGGGGAGCTGTTTTTT. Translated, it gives CASSLAAGVNTGELFF.

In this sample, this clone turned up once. CDR3 bases: TGTGCCAGCAGCCCCGGGTTCCTCGGCTCCTACGAGCAGTACTTC. It yields the protein CASSPGFLGSYEQYF. This chain uses TRBV3-1 (or the pseudogene TRBV3-2) with TRBJ2-7; no clear D. The CDR3 sequence is 15 residues long. Trimming left V 4 bases short and J 0 bases short, with 13 bases between. CDR1 LGHDT and CDR2 YNNKEL come from the germline V gene (reference sequence).

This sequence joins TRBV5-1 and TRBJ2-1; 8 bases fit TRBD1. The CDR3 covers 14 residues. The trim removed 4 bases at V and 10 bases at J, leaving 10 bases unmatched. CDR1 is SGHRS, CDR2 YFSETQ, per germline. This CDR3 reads CASSPGTGQREQFF. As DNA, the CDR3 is TGCGCCAGCAGCCCAGGGACAGGCCAGAGGGAGCAGTTCTTC.

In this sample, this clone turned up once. The CDR3 DNA reads as TGTGCCAGCAGCTATGGACAGGGGGCTGGGTGGGAGACCCAGTACTTC. This codes for CASSYGQGAGWETQYF. J is TRBJ2-5 and V is TRBV7-2; 11 bases are shared with TRBD1. Germline V gives CDR1 SGHTA, CDR2 FQGNSA. The CDR3 runs to 16 residues. With 4 bases clipped from V and 5 bases from J, the junction kept 9 bases outside the gene matches.

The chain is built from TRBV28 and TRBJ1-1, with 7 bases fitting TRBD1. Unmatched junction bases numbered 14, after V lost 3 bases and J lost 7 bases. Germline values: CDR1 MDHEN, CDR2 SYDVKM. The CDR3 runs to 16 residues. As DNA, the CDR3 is TGTGCCAGCAGTTTCCAACCGGGACAGCCCTACGGTGAAGCTTTCTTT. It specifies CASSFQPGQPYGEAFF.

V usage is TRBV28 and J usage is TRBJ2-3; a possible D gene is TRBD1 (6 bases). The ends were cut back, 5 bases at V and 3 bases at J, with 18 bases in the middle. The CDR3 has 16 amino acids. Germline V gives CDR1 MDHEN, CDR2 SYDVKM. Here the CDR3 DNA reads TGTGCCAGCAGTAATTCCAGGGGATTTGGGACAGATACGCAGTATTTT. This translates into CASSNSRGFGTDTQYF.

CDR3 DNA sequence: TGCAGCGTCGTTCGACTAGCGGGTTCCTACAATGAGCAGTTCTTC. Its protein product is CSVVRLAGSYNEQFF. This chain uses TRBV29-1 with TRBJ2-1, with 10 bases that match TRBD2. The CDR3 loop spans 15 amino acids. Germline V gives CDR1 SQVTM, CDR2 ANQGSEA. J lost 1 base, V lost 6 bases, and 6 bases had no gene match.

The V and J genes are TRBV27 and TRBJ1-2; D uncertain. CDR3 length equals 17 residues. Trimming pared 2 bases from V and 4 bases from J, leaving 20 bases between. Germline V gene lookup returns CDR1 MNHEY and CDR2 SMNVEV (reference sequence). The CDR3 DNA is TGTGCCAGCAGTTTAACCAGGTGGCCGACGCGGGTCTATGGCTACACCTTC. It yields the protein CASSLTRWPTRVYGYTF.

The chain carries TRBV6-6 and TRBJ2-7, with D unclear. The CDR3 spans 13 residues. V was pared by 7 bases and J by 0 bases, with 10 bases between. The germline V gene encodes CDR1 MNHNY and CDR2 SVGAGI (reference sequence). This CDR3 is CASTKIGSYEQYF. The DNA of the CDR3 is TGTGCCAGCACAAAGATCGGCTCCTACGAGCAGTACTTC.

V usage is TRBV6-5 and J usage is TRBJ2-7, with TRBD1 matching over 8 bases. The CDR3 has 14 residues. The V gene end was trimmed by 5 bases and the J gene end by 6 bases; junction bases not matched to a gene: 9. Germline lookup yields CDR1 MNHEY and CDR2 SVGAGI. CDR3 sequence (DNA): TGTGCCAGCAGTCGGGGGACAGGTCGAAGCGAGCAGTACTTC. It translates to CASSRGTGRSEQYF.

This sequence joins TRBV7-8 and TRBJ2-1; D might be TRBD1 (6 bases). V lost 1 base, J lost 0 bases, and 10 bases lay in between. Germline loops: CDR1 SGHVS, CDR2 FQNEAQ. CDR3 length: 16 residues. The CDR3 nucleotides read TGTGCCAGCAGCTTAGGCGGACAGAGCTCCTACAATGAGCAGTTCTTC. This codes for CASSLGGQSSYNEQFF.

CDR3 region: CASTDRERSRSPLHF. CDR3 DNA: TGTGCCAGCACCGACCGAGAGCGGAGTCGGTCTCCCCTCCACTTT. V usage is TRBV28 and J usage is TRBJ1-6; D gene ambiguous. This CDR3 is built from 15 residues. Trimming left V 7 bases short and J 13 bases short, with 23 bases between. CDR1 is MDHEN and CDR2 is SYDVKM in the germline V gene.

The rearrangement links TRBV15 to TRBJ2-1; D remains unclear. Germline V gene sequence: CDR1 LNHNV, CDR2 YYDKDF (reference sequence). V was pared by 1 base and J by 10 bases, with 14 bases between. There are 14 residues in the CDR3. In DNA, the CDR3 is TGTGCCACCAGCAGAGTTGAACAGCTCCGCGAGCAGTTCTTC. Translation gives CATSRVEQLREQFF.

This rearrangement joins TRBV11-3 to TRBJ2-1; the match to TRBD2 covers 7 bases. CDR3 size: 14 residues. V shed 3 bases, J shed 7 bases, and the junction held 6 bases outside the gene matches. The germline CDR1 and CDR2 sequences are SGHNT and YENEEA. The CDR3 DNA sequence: TGTGCCAGCAGCTTCAGCGGGGAGAGAAATGAGCAGTTCTTC. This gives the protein CASSFSGERNEQFF.

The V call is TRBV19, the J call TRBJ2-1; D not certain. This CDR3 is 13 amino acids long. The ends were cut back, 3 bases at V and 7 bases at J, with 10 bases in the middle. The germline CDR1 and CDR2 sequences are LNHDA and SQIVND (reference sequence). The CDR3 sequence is CASSIWSRNEQFF. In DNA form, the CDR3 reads TGTGCCAGTAGTATCTGGTCCAGAAATGAGCAGTTCTTC.

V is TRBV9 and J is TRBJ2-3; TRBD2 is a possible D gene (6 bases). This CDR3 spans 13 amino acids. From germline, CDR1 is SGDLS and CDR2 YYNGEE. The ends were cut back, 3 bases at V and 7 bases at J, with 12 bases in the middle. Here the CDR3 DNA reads TGTGCCAGCAGCGCGGGGGACTCCTATACGCAGTATTTT. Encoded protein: CASSAGDSYTQYF.

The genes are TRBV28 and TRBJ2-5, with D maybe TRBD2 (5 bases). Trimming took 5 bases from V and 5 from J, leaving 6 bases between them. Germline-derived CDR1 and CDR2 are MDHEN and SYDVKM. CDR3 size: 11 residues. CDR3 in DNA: TGTGCCAGCAGTCGAGGGGAGACCCAGTACTTC. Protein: CASSRGETQYF.

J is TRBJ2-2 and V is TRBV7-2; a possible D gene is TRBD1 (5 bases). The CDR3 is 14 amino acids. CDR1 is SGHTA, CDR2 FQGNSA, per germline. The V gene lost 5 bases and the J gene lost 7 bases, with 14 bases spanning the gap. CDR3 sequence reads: CASSLQAGHGELFF. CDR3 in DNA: TGTGCCAGCAGCCTACAGGCAGGCCACGGGGAGCTGTTTTTT.

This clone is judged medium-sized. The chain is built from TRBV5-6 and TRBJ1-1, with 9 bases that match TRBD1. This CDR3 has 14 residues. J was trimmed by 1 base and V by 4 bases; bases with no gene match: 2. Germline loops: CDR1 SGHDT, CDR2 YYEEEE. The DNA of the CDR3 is TGTGCCAGCAGCGTGGACAGGGGGAACACTGAAGCTTTCTTT. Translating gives CASSVDRGNTEAFF.